A selection of T cell receptor beta chains follows, all from one sample in a study of CD8 T cells in Susac syndrome. A single record per CDR3 protein comes from TCRdb applying MiXCR to the immunoSEQ multiplex PCR reads. The table lists about 180,000 distinct CDR3 sequences, roughly 92% of them singletons. The sequenced sample consisted of CD4+ T cells from PBMCs. These receptor sequences come from a human donor with Susac syndrome. The CDR3 runs from the conserved cysteine through the conserved F or W. The D gene is left open where the match is weak. Not every row has a clone size; where given, it reads once, few, many or a size class.

V	size	J	D	CDR3	DNA
TRBV9	-	TRBJ2-5	-	CASSVDGHRQETQYF	TGTGCCAGCAGCGTAGATGGACACCGACAAGAGACCCAGTACTTC
TRBV5-1	-	TRBJ1-2	-	CASSLVGRGYGYTF	TGCGCCAGCAGCTTGGTGGGACGGGGCTATGGCTACACCTTC
TRBV20-1	-	TRBJ2-5	-	CSAGKGETQYF	TGCAGTGCCGGAAAGGGAGAGACCCAGTACTTC
TRBV25-1	-	TRBJ2-5	-	CASSRGGETQYF	TGTGCCAGCAGTAGAGGGGGGGAGACCCAGTACTTC
TRBV30	-	TRBJ2-7	-	CAWSRGHTSYEQYF	TGTGCCTGGAGTCGTGGACATACTAGCTACGAGCAGTACTTC
TRBV20-1	-	TRBJ1-1	-	CSAREEMRGNTEAFF	TGCAGTGCTAGAGAAGAGATGAGGGGGAACACTGAAGCTTTCTTT
TRBV25-1	once	TRBJ1-5	-	CASSDSLVSGNQPQHF	TGTGCCAGCAGTGACTCTCTCGTCTCGGGCAATCAGCCCCAGCATTTT
TRBV19	-	TRBJ2-1	TRBD2	CASKRAGGFVRSYNEQFF	TGTGCCAGTAAAAGAGCGGGGGGGTTCGTCCGTTCCTACAATGAGCAGTTCTTC
TRBV18	-	TRBJ2-7	-	CASSPRADTYEQYF	TGTGCCAGCTCACCAAGGGCAGATACCTACGAGCAGTACTTC
TRBV5-6	-	TRBJ2-3	-	CASSLFGQGGTDTQYF	TGTGCCAGCAGCTTGTTCGGGCAGGGTGGCACAGATACGCAGTATTTT
TRBV3-1	-	TRBJ1-6	TRBD1	CASSPRQGVVSPLHF	TGTGCCAGCAGCCCGCGACAGGGAGTCGTTTCACCCCTCCACTTT
TRBV20-1	once	TRBJ1-1	TRBD1	CSAGGQDAEAFF	TGCAGTGCCGGAGGACAGGACGCTGAAGCTTTCTTT
TRBV10-3	-	TRBJ2-3	-	CAIGAVADTQYF	TGTGCCATCGGAGCTGTAGCAGATACGCAGTATTTT
TRBV12-3/TRBV12-4	-	TRBJ1-1	-	CASSPNRANTEAFF	TGTGCCAGCAGTCCCAACAGGGCGAACACTGAAGCTTTCTTT
TRBV20-1	-	TRBJ1-2	-	CSTNPGVRYTF	TGCAGTACCAATCCCGGGGTCCGCTACACCTTC
TRBV5-1	-	TRBJ2-7	TRBD1	CASSWDSKYEQYF	TGCGCCAGCAGCTGGGACAGCAAGTACGAGCAGTACTTC
TRBV20-1	-	TRBJ1-2	TRBD1	CSARVSSGGYGYTF	TGCAGTGCTAGAGTATCGTCAGGGGGCTATGGCTACACCTTC
TRBV3-1	-	TRBJ1-2	-	CASSQTRWALWGYTF	TGTGCCAGCAGCCAAACCCGATGGGCCCTGTGGGGCTACACCTTC
TRBV30	-	TRBJ2-7	-	CAVTRSSYEQYF	TGTGCGGTGACCCGCAGCTCCTACGAGCAGTACTTC
TRBV30	-	TRBJ1-4	-	CAWGFHNDDEKLFF	TGTGCCTGGGGATTTCACAACGACGATGAAAAACTGTTTTTT